The clone carrying this TCR beta chain occurred many times. Its antigen is not known. The source of the sample is a study of naive and memory T cell subsets. Notes on the study in general: Gini index rose across naive, CM, EM and EMRA in CD4 and CD8.

Two oligonucleotides, mixed equimolar, formed the beta constant-region primer covering TRBC1 and TRBC2. A 12-nucleotide UMI and the SP2 primer were added to the cDNA 3' end by oligonucleotide ligation. MiXCR was run by TCRdb on the UMI-ligation and nested PCR reads, yielding one entry per CDR3 protein. The table records roughly 98,000 distinct CDR3 sequences, roughly 7.3% of them present only once. V gave up 3 bases and J gave up 0 bases, with 12 bases separating them. This CDR3 has 14 residues. Germline V lookup: CDR1 DFQATT, CDR2 SNEGSKA (reference sequence). The sample was central memory CD4+ T cells from blood. The source is a human donor in good health. J is TRBJ2-7 and V is TRBV20-1; D might be TRBD2 (6 bases). The CDR3 nucleotides are TGCAGTGCTAGTGCCGGGGGTCCCTCCTACGAGCAGTACTTC. It encodes CSASAGGPSYEQYF.